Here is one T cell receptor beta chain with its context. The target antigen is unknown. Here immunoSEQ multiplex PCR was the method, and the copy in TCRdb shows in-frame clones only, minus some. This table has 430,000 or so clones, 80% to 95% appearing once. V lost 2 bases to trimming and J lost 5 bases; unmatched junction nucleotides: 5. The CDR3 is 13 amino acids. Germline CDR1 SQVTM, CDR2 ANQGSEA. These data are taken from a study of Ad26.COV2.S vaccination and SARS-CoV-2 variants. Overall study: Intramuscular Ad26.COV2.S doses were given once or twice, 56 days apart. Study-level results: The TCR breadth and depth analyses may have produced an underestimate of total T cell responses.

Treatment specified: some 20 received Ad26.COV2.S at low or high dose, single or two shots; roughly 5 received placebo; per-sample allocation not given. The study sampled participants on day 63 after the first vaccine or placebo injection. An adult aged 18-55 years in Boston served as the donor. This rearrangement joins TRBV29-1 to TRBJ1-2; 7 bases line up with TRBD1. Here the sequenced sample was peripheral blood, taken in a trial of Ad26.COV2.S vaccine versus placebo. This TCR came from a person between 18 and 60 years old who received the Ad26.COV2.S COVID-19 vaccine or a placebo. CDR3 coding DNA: TGCAGCGTTGAAATCAGGGGGGTTTATGGCTACACCTTC. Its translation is CSVEIRGVYGYTF.